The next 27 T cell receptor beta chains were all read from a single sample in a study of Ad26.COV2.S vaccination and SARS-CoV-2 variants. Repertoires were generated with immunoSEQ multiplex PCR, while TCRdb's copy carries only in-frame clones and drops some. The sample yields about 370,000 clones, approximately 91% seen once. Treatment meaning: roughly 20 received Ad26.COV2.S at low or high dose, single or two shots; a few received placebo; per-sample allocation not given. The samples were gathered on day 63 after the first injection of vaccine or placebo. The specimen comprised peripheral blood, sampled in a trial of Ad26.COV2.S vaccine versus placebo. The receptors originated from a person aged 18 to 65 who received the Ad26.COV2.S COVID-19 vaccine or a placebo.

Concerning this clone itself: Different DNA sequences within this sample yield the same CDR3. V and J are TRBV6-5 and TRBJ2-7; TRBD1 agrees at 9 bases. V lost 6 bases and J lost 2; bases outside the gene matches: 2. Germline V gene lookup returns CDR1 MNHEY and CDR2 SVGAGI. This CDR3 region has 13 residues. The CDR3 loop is CASSRDRAYEQYF. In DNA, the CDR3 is TGTGCCAGCAGCCGGGACAGGGCCTACGAGCAGTACTTC.

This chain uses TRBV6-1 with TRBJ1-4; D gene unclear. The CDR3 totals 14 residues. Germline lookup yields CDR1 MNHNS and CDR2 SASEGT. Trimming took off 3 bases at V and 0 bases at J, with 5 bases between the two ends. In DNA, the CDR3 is TGTGCCAGCAGTGAGGAACCAACTAATGAAAAACTGTTTTTT. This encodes CASSEEPTNEKLFF.

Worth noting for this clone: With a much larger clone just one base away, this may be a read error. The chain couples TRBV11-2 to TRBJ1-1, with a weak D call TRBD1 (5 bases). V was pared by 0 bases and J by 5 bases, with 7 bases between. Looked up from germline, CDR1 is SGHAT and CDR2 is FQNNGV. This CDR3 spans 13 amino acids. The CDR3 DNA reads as TGTGCCAGCAGCTTAGACAGGGAGACTGAAGCTTTCTTT. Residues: CASSLDRETEAFF. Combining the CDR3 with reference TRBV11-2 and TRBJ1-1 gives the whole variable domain EAGVAQSPRYKIIEKRQSVAFWCNPISGHATLYWYQQILGQGPKLLIQFQNNGVVDDSQLPKDRFSAERLKGVDSTLKIQPAKLEDSAVYLCASSLDRETEAFFGQGTRLTVV.

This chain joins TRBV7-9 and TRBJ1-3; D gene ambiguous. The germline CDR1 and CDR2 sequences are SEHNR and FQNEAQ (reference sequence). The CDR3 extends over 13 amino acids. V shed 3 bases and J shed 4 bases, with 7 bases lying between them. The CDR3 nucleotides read TGTGCCAGCAGCTTGTTTGAGGGAAACACCATATATTTT. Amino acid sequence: CASSLFEGNTIYF.

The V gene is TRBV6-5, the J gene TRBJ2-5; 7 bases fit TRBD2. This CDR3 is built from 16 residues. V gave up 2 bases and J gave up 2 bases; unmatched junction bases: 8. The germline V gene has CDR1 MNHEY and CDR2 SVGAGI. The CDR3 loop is CASSYTSTGGQETQYF. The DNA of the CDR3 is TGTGCCAGCAGTTACACCAGTACGGGGGGACAAGAGACCCAGTACTTC.

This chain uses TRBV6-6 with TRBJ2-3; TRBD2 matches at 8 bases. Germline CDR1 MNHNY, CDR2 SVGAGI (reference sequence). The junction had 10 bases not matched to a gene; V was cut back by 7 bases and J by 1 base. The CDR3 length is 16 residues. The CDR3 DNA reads TGTGCCAGCACTCCGGGACTAGTGGGGGGCACAGATACGCAGTATTTT. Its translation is CASTPGLVGGTDTQYF.

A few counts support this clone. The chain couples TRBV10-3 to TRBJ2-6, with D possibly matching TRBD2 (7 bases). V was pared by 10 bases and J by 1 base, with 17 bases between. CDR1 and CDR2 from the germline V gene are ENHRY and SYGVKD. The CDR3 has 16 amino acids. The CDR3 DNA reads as TGTGCCACTTTCGGGGGGCGAATATCTGGGGCCAACGTCCTGACTTTC. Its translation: CATFGGRISGANVLTF.

The CDR3 here is CASSYVGPGGEAFF. CDR3 bases: TGTGCCAGCAGTTACGTCGGACCGGGAGGTGAAGCTTTCTTT. This chain connects TRBV6-2 or TRBV6-3 to TRBJ1-1; D remains ambiguous. The V end lost 2 bases, the J end lost 7 bases, and 14 bases lay between the germline ends. Germline V gives CDR1 MNHEY, CDR2 SVGEGT. The CDR3 is made up of 14 amino acids.

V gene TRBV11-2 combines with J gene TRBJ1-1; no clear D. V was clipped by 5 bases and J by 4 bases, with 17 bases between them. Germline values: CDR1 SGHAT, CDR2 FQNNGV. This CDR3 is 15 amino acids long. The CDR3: CASSPPMVGFTEAFF. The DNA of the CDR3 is TGTGCCAGCAGCCCCCCCATGGTAGGGTTCACTGAAGCTTTCTTT.

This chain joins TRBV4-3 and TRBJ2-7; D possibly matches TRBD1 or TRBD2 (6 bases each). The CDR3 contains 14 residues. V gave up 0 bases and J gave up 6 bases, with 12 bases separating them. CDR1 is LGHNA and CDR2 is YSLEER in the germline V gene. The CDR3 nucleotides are TGCGCCAGCAGCCAAGATATTCGGGGGCTCGAGCAGTACTTC. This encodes CASSQDIRGLEQYF.

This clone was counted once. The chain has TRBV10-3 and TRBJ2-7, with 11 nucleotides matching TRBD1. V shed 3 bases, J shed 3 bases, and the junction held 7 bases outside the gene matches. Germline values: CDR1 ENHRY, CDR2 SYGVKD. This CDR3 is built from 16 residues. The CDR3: CAISEEGDRGFYEQYF. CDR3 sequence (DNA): TGTGCCATCAGTGAAGAAGGGGACAGGGGGTTCTACGAGCAGTACTTC.

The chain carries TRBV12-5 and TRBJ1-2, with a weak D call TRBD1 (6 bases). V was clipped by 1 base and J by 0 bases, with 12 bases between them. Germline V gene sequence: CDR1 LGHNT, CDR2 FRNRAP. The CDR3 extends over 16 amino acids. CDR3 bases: TGTGCTAGTGGTTTGGACCGACAGGCTACTAACTATGGCTACACCTTC. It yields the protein CASGLDRQATNYGYTF.

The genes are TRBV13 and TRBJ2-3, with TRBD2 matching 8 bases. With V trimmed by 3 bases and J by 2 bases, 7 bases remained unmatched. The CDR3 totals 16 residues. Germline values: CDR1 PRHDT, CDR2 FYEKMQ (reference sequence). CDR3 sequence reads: CASSFLAGGPTDTQYF. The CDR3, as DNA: TGTGCCAGCAGCTTCCTCGCGGGGGGTCCCACAGATACGCAGTATTTT.

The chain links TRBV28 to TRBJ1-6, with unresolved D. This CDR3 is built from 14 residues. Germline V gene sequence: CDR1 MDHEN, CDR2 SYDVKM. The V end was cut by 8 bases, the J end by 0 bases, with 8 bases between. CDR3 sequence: CASARSSYNSPLHF. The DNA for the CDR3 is TGTGCCAGCGCCAGGAGCTCCTATAATTCACCCCTCCACTTT. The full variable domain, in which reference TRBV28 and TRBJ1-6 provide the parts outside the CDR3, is DVKVTQSSRYLVKRTGEKVFLECVQDMDHENMFWYRQDPGLGLRLIYFSYDVKMKEKGDIPEGYSVSREKKERFSLILESASTNQTSMYLCASARSSYNSPLHFGNGTRLTVT.

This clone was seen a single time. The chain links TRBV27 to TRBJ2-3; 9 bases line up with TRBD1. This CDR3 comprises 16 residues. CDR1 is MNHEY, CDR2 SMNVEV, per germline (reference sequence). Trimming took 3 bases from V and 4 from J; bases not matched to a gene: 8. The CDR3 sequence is CASSFGGTGLPDTQYF. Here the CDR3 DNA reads TGTGCCAGCAGTTTTGGGGGGACAGGGTTACCAGATACGCAGTATTTT.

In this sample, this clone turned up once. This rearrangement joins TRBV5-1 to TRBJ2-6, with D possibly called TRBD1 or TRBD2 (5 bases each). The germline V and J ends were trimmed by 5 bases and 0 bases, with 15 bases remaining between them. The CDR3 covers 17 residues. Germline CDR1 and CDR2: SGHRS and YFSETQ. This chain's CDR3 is CASRTSGRPSGANVLTF. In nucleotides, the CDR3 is TGCGCCAGCAGGACCTCAGGGAGACCCTCTGGGGCCAACGTCCTGACTTTC. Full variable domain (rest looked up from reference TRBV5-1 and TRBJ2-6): KAGVTQTPRYLIKTRGQQVTLSCSPISGHRSVSWYQQTPGQGLQFLFEYFSETQRNKGNFPGRFSGRQFSNSRSEMNVSTLELGDSALYLCASRTSGRPSGANVLTFGAGSRLTVL.

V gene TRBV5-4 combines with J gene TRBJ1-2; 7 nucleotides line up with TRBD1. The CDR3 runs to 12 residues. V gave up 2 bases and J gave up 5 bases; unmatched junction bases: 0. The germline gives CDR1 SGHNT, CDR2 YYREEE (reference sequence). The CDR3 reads CASSLQGYGYTF. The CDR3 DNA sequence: TGTGCCAGCAGCTTACAGGGGTATGGCTACACCTTC. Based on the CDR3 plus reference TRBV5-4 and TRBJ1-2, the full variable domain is ETGVTQSPTHLIKTRGQQVTLRCSSQSGHNTVSWYQQALGQGPQFIFQYYREEENGRGNFPPRFSGLQFPNYSSELNVNALELDDSALYLCASSLQGYGYTFGSGTRLTVV.

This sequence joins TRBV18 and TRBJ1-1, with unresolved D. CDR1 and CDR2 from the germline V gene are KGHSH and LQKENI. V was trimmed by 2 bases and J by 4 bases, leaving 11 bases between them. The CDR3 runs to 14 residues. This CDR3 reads CASSPSVKGTEAFF. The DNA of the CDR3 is TGTGCCAGCTCACCATCAGTCAAGGGCACTGAAGCTTTCTTT.

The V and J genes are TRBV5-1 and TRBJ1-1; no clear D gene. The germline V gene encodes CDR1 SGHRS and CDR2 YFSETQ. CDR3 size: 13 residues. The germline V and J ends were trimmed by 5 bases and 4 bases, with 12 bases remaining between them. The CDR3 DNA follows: TGCGCCAGCAGTTCGGACGGAGGCACTGAAGCTTTCTTT. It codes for CASSSDGGTEAFF.

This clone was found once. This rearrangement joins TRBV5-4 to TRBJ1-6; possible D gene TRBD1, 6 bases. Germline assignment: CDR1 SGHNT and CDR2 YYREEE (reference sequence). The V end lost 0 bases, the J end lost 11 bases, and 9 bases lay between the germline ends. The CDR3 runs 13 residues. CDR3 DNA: TGTGCCAGCAGCTTGGAGACAGGTCCACCCCTCCACTTT. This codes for CASSLETGPPLHF. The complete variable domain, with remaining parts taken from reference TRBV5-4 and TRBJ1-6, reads ETGVTQSPTHLIKTRGQQVTLRCSSQSGHNTVSWYQQALGQGPQFIFQYYREEENGRGNFPPRFSGLQFPNYSSELNVNALELDDSALYLCASSLETGPPLHFGNGTRLTVT.

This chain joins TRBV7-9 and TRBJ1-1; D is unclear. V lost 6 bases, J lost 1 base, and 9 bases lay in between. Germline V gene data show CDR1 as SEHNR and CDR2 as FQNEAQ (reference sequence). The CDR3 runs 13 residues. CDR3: CASRSGENTEAFF. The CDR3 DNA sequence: TGTGCCAGCAGAAGCGGCGAGAACACTGAAGCTTTCTTT.

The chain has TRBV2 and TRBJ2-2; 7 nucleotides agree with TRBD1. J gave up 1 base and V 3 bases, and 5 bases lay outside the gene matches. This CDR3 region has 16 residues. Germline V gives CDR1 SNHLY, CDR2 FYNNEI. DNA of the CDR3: TGTGCCAGCAGTGAGGGCCGACAGGGGAACACCGGGGAGCTGTTTTTT. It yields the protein CASSEGRQGNTGELFF.

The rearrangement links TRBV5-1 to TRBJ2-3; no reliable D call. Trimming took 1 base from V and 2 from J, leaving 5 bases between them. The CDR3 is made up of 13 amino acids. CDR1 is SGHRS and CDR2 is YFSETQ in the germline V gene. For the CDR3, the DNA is TGCGCCAGCAGCTTGACAGTCACAGATACGCAGTATTTT. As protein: CASSLTVTDTQYF. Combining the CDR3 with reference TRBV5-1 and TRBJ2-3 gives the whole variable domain KAGVTQTPRYLIKTRGQQVTLSCSPISGHRSVSWYQQTPGQGLQFLFEYFSETQRNKGNFPGRFSGRQFSNSRSEMNVSTLELGDSALYLCASSLTVTDTQYFGPGTRLTVL.

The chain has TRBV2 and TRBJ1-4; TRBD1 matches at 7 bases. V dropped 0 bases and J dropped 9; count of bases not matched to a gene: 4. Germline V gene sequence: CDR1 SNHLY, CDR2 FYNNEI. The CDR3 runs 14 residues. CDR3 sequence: CASSEATGRKKLFF. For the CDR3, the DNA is TGTGCCAGCAGTGAAGCGACAGGGCGGAAAAAACTGTTTTTT. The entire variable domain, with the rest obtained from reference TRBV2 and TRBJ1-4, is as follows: EPEVTQTPSHQVTQMGQEVILRCVPISNHLYFYWYRQILGQKVEFLVSFYNNEISEKSEIFDDQFSVERPDGSNFTLKIRSTKLEDSAMYFCASSEATGRKKLFFGSGTQLSVL.

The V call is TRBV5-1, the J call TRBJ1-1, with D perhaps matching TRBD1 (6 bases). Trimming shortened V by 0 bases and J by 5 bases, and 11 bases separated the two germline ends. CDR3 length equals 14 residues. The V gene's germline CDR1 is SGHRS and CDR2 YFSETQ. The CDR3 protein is CASSLDGQGTEAFF. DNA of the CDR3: TGCGCCAGCAGCTTGGATGGCCAGGGGACTGAAGCTTTCTTT.

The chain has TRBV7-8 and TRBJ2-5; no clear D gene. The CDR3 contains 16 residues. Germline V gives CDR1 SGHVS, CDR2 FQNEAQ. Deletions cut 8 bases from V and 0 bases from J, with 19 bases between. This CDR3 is CASRRIWVGYQETQYF. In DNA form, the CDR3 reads TGTGCCAGCCGCAGAATTTGGGTGGGGTACCAAGAGACCCAGTACTTC.

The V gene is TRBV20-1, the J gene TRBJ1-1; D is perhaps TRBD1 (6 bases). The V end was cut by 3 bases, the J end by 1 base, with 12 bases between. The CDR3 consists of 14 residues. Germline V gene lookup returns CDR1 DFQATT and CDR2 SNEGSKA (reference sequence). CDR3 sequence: CSASGRGWNTEAFF. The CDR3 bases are TGCAGTGCTAGTGGCAGGGGCTGGAACACTGAAGCTTTCTTT.